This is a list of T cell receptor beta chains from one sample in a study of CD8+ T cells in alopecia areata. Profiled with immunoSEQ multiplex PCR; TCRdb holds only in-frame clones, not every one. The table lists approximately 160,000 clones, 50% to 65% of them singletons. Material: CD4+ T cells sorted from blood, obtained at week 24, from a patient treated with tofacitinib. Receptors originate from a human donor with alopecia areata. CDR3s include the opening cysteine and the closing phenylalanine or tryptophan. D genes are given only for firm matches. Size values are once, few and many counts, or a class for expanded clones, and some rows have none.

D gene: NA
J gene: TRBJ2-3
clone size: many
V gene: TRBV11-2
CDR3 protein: CASSSSTDTQYF
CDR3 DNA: TGTGCCAGCAGCTCTAGCACAGATACGCAGTATTTT

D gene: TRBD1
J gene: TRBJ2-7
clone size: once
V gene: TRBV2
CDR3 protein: CASGGQPLYEQYF
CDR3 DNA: TGTGCCAGCGGGGGACAGCCACTCTACGAGCAGTACTTC

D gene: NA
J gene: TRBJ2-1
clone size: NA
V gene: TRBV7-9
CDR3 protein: CASSLTVNEQFF
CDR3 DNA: TGTGCCAGCAGCTTAACGGTCAATGAGCAGTTCTTC

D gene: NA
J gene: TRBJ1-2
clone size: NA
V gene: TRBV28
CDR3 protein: CASSSTQGYTF
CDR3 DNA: TGTGCCAGCAGTTCGACTCAAGGCTACACCTTC

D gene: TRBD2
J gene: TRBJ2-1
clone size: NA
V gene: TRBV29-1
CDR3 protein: CSGGTSGAYNEQFF
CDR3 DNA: TGCAGCGGAGGGACTAGCGGGGCCTACAATGAGCAGTTCTTC

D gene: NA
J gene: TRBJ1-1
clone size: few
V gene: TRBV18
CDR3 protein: CASSPLLNTEAFF
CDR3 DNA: TGTGCCAGCTCACCCCTCTTGAACACTGAAGCTTTCTTT

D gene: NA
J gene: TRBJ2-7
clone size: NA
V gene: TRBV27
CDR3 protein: CASSSAGPGEQYF
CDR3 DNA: TGTGCCAGCAGTTCGGCGGGACCGGGGGAGCAGTACTTC

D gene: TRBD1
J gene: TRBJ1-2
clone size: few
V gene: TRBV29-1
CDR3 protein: CSVEVQGDYGYTF
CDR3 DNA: TGCAGCGTTGAAGTTCAGGGGGACTATGGCTACACCTTC

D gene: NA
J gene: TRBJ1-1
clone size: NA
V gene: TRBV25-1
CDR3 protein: CASSRQGQNTEAFF
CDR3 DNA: TGTGCCAGCAGTAGGCAGGGGCAGAACACTGAAGCTTTCTTT

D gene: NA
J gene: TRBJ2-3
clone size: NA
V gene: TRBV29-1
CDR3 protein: CSVGGRQTDTQYF
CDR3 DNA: TGCAGCGTGGGGGGCAGGCAAACAGATACGCAGTATTTT

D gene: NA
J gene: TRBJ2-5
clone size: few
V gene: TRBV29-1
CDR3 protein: CSVGETQYF
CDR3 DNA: TGCAGCGTAGGGGAGACCCAGTACTTC

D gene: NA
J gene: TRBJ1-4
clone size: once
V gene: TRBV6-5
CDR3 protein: CASRNNMNVFEKLFF
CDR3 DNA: TGTGCCAGCAGAAACAACATGAACGTGTTTGAAAAACTGTTTTTT

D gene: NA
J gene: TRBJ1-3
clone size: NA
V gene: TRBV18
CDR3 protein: CASSPTGAGNTIYF
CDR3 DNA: TGTGCCAGCTCACCCACGGGAGCGGGAAACACCATATATTTT

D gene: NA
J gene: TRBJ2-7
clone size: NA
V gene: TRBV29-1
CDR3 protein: CSVRSGPRNEQYF
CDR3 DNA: TGCAGCGTTAGATCGGGACCCCGCAACGAGCAGTACTTC

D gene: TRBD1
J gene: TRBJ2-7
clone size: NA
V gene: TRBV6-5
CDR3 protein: CASSGRDRVSYEQYF
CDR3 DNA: TGTGCCAGCAGTGGCCGGGACAGGGTTTCCTACGAGCAGTACTTC

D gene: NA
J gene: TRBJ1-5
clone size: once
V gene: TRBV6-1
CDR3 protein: CASSRQSGGDQPQHF
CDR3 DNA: TGTGCCAGCAGTCGCCAGTCGGGGGGTGATCAGCCCCAGCATTTT

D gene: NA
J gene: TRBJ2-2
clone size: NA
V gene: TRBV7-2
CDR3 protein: CASSLMANTGELFF
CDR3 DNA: TGTGCCAGCAGCTTAATGGCGAACACCGGGGAGCTGTTTTTT

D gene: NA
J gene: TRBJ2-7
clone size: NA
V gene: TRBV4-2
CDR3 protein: CASSQDQQRLQYF
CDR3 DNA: TGTGCCAGCAGCCAAGATCAACAGCGGCTGCAGTACTTC

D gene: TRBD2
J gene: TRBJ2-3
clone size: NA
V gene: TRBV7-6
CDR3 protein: CASSLVGSGGAVDTQYF
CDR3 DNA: TGTGCCAGCAGCTTAGTCGGTAGCGGGGGGGCTGTAGATACGCAGTATTTT

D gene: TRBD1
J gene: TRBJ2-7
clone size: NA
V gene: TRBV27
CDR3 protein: CASSTGQGSYEQYF
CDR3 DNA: TGTGCCAGCAGTACGGGACAGGGTAGCTACGAGCAGTACTTC

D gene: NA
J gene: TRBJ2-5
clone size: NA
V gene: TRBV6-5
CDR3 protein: CASRGWSGETQYF
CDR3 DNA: TGTGCCAGCAGGGGGTGGTCAGGAGAGACCCAGTACTTC

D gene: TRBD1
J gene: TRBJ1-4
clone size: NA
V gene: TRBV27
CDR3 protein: CASSKGQVIEKLFF
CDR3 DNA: TGTGCCAGCTCAAAGGGACAGGTTATTGAAAAACTGTTTTTT

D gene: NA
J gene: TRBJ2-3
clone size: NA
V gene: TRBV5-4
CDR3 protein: CASSPTPGAARDTQYF
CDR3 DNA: TGTGCCAGCAGCCCCACCCCGGGGGCCGCGAGGGATACGCAGTATTTT

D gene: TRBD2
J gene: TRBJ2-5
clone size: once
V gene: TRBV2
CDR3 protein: CASSEGQRGGQETQYF
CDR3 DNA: TGTGCCAGCAGTGAAGGCCAGCGGGGGGGTCAAGAGACCCAGTACTTC

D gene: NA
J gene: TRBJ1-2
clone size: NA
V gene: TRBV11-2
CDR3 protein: CASSPGYSYGYTF
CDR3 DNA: TGTGCCAGCAGCCCCGGGTATAGCTATGGCTACACCTTC

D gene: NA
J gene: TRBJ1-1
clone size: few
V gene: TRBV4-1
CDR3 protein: CASSQVGSMNTEAFF
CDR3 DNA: TGCGCCAGCAGCCAAGTAGGTAGTATGAACACTGAAGCTTTCTTT

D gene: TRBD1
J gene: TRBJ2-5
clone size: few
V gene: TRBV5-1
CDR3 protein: CASSLAPGQQETQYF
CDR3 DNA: TGCGCCAGCAGCTTGGCCCCGGGACAGCAAGAGACCCAGTACTTC

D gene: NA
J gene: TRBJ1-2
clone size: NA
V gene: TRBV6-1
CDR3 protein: CASSLRGWDGYTF
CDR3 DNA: TGTGCCAGCAGTTTGAGGGGTTGGGATGGCTACACCTTC

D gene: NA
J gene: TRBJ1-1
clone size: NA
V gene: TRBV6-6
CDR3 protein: CASSYIWNTEAFF
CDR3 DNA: TGTGCCAGCAGTTATATCTGGAACACTGAAGCTTTCTTT

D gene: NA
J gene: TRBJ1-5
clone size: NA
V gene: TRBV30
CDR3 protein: CAWSERRRPQHF
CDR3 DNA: TGTGCCTGGAGTGAGAGGCGCCGGCCCCAGCATTTT

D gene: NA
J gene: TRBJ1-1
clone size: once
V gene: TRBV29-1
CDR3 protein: CSVVGRFSAEAFF
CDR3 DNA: TGCAGCGTTGTTGGACGCTTTAGCGCTGAAGCTTTCTTT

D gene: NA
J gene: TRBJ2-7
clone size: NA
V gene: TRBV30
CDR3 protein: CIKEREQYF
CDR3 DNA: TGTATAAAGGAGCGCGAGCAGTACTTC

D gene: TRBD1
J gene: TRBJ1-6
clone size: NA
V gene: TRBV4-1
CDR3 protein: CASSQKDRGFYNSPLHF
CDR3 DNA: TGCGCCAGCAGCCAAAAGGACAGGGGGTTCTATAATTCACCCCTCCACTTT

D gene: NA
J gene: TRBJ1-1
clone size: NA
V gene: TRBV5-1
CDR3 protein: CASRPTGTENTEAFF
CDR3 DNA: TGCGCCAGCAGACCGACCGGTACAGAAAACACTGAAGCTTTCTTT

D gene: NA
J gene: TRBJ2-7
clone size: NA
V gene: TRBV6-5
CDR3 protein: CASSNRLGQYF
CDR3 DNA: TGTGCCAGCAGTAATAGACTAGGGCAGTACTTC

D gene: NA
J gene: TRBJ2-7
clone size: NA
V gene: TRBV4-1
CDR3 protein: CASSQVDRVSEQYF
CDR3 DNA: TGCGCCAGCAGCCAAGTTGATCGGGTTTCGGAGCAGTACTTC

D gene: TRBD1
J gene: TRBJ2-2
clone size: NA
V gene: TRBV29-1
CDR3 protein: CSVRGGTGDTGELFF
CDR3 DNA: TGCAGCGTTCGAGGAGGGACAGGGGACACCGGGGAGCTGTTTTTT

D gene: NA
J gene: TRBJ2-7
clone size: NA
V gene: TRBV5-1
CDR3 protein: CASSLEGRQYF
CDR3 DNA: TGCGCCAGCAGTCTTGAGGGGAGGCAGTACTTC

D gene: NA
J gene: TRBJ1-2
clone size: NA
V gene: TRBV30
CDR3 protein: CAWSLRVWGYTF
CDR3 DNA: TGTGCCTGGAGTTTAAGGGTGTGGGGCTACACCTTC

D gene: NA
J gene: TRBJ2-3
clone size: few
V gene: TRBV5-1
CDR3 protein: CASSSGQGGTDTQYF
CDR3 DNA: TGCGCCAGCAGCTCTGGACAGGGAGGGACAGATACGCAGTATTTT

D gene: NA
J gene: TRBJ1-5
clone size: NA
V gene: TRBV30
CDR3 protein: CAWGEDQPQHF
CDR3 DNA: TGTGCCTGGGGCGAGGATCAGCCCCAGCATTTT

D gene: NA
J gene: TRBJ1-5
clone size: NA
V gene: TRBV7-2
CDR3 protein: CASTPIGGSNQPQHF
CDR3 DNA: TGTGCCAGCACCCCAATAGGGGGTAGCAATCAGCCCCAGCATTTT

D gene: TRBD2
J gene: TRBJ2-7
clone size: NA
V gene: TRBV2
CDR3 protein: CASSESIAGGPPYEQYF
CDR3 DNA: TGTGCCAGCAGTGAAAGTATAGCGGGGGGGCCCCCCTACGAGCAGTACTTC

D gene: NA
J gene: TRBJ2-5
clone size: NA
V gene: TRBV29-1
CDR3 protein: CSVSRGEGETQYF
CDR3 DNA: TGCAGCGTGTCACGTGGGGAAGGGGAGACCCAGTACTTC

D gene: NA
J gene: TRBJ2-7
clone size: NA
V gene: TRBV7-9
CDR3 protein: CASSLNPRYEQYF
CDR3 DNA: TGTGCCAGCAGCCTCAACCCGAGGTACGAGCAGTACTTC

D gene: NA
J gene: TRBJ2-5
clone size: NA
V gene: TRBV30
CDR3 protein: CACQTGGAGTQYF
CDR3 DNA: TGTGCCTGCCAGACAGGAGGGGCAGGGACCCAGTACTTC

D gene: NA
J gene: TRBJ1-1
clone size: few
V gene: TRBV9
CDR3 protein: CASSPRPGSTEAFF
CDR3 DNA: TGTGCCAGCAGCCCCCGGCCAGGGAGCACTGAAGCTTTCTTT

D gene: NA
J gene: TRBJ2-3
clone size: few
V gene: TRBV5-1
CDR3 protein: CASSLQGISTDTQYF
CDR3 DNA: TGCGCCAGCAGCTTGCAGGGAATTAGCACAGATACGCAGTATTTT

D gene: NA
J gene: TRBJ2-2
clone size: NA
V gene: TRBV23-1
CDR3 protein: CASSQSTNTGELFF
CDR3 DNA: TGCGCCAGCAGTCAATCAACGAACACCGGGGAGCTGTTTTTT

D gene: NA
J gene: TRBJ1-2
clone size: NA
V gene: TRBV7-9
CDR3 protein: CASSLQGSHGYTF
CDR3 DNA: TGTGCCAGCAGCTTGCAGGGAAGTCACGGCTACACCTTC

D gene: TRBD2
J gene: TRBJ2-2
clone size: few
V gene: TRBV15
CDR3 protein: CATSREIPGLAGAGELFF
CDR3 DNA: TGTGCCACCAGCAGAGAGATTCCGGGACTAGCGGGGGCCGGGGAGCTGTTTTTT

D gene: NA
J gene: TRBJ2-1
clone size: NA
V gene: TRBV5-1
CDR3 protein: CASSLQVRNNEQFF
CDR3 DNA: TGCGCCAGCAGCTTGCAGGTGCGGAACAATGAGCAGTTCTTC

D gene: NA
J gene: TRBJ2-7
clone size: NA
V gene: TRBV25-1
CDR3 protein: CASSEGYEQYF
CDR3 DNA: TGTGCCAGCAGTGAAGGCTACGAGCAGTACTTC

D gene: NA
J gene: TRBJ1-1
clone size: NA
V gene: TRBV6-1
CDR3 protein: CASGEGGLNTEAFF
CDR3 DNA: TGTGCCAGCGGTGAAGGGGGGCTGAACACTGAAGCTTTCTTT

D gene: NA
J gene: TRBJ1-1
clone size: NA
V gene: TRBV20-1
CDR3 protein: CSARGTREAFF
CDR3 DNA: TGCAGTGCTAGGGGGACACGCGAGGCTTTCTTT